The present entry profiles one T cell receptor (beta chain) with its context. This specimen belongs to a study of blood T cell repertoires in COVID-19. Study context: Samples taken during acute and convalescent COVID-19 were collected in the United States, Italy and Spain.

The CDR3 length is 16 residues. Losses at the gene ends were 2 bases for V and 7 bases for J; bases not matched to a gene: 9. Germline V gene sequence: CDR1 MNHEY, CDR2 SVGAGI. The data were produced by immunoSEQ multiplex PCR, yet TCRdb's version contains in-frame clones alone and is incomplete. This repertoire shows fewer than 400,000 clones, over 85% found once; its top ten account for 1.5% to 2%. Symptom resolution, clearance, or two negative PCRs marked the recovered donors of Cohort 3. The receptor's source is a woman between 25 and 40 years old who had recovered from COVID-19. Sequenced sample: PBMCs or T cells enriched from blood (not recorded which). This chain uses TRBV6-5 with TRBJ1-4; the match to TRBD1 covers 8 bases. The CDR3 region has the DNA TGTGCCAGCAGTTACGGGAGGCAGGGGGCTGGTGAAAAACTGTTTTTT. Encoded protein: CASSYGRQGAGEKLFF.